A selection of T cell receptor beta chains follows, all from one sample in a study of cytomegalovirus exposure and HLA in healthy donors. TCRdb's table, derived via immunoSEQ multiplex PCR, lists solely in-frame clones and lacks some. The sample contains more than 150,000 clones, roughly 72% of which appear only once. The sequencing sample was made of PBMCs. Receptor source: a middle-aged man in good health and CMV-seronegative. The CDR3 runs from the conserved cysteine through the conserved F or W. The order of the fields is clone size, D gene, J gene, V gene, CDR3 DNA, CDR3 protein. The D gene is left open where the match is weak. Only part of the rows carry a size: once, few, many, or a class if the clone is expanded.

>.|TRBD1|TRBJ2-3|TRBV5-4
TGTGCCAGCAGCTTGGGACAGGGGGCTTTAAATACGCAGTATTTT
CASSLGQGALNTQYF
>.|.|TRBJ1-1|TRBV7-6
TGTGCCAGCAGCCCCTCCACTGAAGCTTTCTTT
CASSPSTEAFF
>.|TRBD1|TRBJ2-4|TRBV5-4
TGTGCCAGCAGCTTGACAGGGGCGGACATTCAGTACTTC
CASSLTGADIQYF
>once|.|TRBJ2-7|TRBV6-1
TGTGCCAGCAGTGAAGGAACAGGGCAGTACTTC
CASSEGTGQYF
>.|TRBD1|TRBJ2-7|TRBV5-1
TGCGCCAGCAGCCGGATTCAGGGACAGGGTAGCCACGAGCAGTACTTC
CASSRIQGQGSHEQYF
>.|TRBD2|TRBJ2-7|TRBV2
TGTGCCAGCAAGATAACCGGGAGTCCGGGAGGCTACTACGAGCAGTACTTC
CASKITGSPGGYYEQYF
>.|.|TRBJ2-7|TRBV5-1
TGCGCCAGCAGCTTGGGCCCCAGGGTGAGCTCCTACGAGCAGTACTTC
CASSLGPRVSSYEQYF
>.|.|TRBJ2-2|TRBV5-6
TGTGCCAGCAGCGACGTCCGAGACAGGAGCACCGGGGAGCTGTTTTTT
CASSDVRDRSTGELFF
>.|TRBD1|TRBJ1-1|TRBV18
TGTGCCAGCTCACCCGCAGGGGGCACCACTGAAGCTTTCTTT
CASSPAGGTTEAFF
>once|TRBD1|TRBJ2-5|TRBV14
TGTGCCAGCAGCCGGGACAGCCCCGCCCAGTACTTC
CASSRDSPAQYF
>once|.|TRBJ1-2|TRBV7-9
TGTGCCAGCAGCTTAGAGGGAGGGACTAAGGGCTACACCTTC
CASSLEGGTKGYTF
>.|TRBD1|TRBJ1-2|TRBV11-2
TGTGCCAGCAGCCCCATAAGACAGGGGGATCCCCTACTAAACTATGGCTACACCTTC
CASSPIRQGDPLLNYGYTF
>.|.|TRBJ2-1|TRBV28
TGTGCCAGCAGTCTAACCAGGAATGAGCAGTTCTTC
CASSLTRNEQFF
>once|TRBD2|TRBJ2-1|TRBV6-5
TGTGCCAGCAGTTGGACTAGCGCCCGCTCCTACAATGAGCAGTTCTTC
CASSWTSARSYNEQFF
>.|TRBD1|TRBJ1-1|TRBV6-1
TGTGCCAGCAGTGAAGGGCCGGGACAGGGTGCCCCTGAAGCTTTCTTT
CASSEGPGQGAPEAFF
>.|.|TRBJ2-6|TRBV27
TGTGCCAGCAGTTTAGATTGGTACAGGGTCAGCTCTGGGGCCAACGTCCTGACTTTC
CASSLDWYRVSSGANVLTF
>.|.|TRBJ2-2|TRBV27
TGTGCCAGCATGGATCGGCGGCCGAACACCGGGGAGCCGTTTTTT
CASMDRRPNTGEPFF
>.|TRBD1|TRBJ1-5|TRBV2
TGTGCCAGCAGTCAACAGGGGGTGAGCAATCAGCCCCAGCATTTT
CASSQQGVSNQPQHF